This T cell receptor beta chain was found in a study of radiation and T cells in renal cell carcinoma. Study conclusions and caveats: No pretreatment tumor biopsies were available for baseline clonotypes.

Libraries were prepared by immunoSEQ multiplex PCR; TCRdb keeps only in-frame clonotypes and omits some of them. Of fewer than 45,000 clones listed, about 84% were seen once; the top ten hold less than 35%. V gave up 1 base and J gave up 8 bases, with 18 bases separating them. There are 15 residues in the CDR3. From germline, CDR1 is SGHNT and CDR2 YYREEE (reference sequence). As for time point: blood 4 weeks post-SBRT, at nephrectomy. The treatment was: 15 Gy SBRT to primary tumor, nephrectomy 4 weeks later. Nephrectomy followed 15 Gy stereotactic body radiation by 4 weeks. Of note for this clone: Its matching antigen is unknown.

The receptor comes from a woman aged 70-85 years with renal cell carcinoma. The chain links TRBV5-4 to TRBJ1-2; a weak D match, TRBD1 (6 bases). This specimen consisted of blood, obtained from a patient whose treatment included radiotherapy and nephrectomy. CDR3 protein: CASSLPNRGAEGYTF. CDR3 nucleotides: TGTGCCAGCAGCTTGCCAAATAGGGGGGCGGAAGGCTACACCTTC.